The clone carrying this T cell receptor (beta chain) was picked up one time. Its specificity is not known. The time point denotes: baseline, week 1 (first vaccination visit). Treatment here: pre-vaccination baseline after standard-of-care therapy. This specimen belongs to a study of a mutant IDH1 vaccine in newly diagnosed glioma. Study in general: The earlier regimen, radiotherapy, temozolomide, or both, was most often both.

Study results and caveats: Among top peripheral T cell clonotypes, changes seemed unrelated to pseudoprogression.

Method: immunoSEQ multiplex PCR; TCRdb's copy keeps in-frame clones and lacks some. The table includes 80,000 to 100,000 clones, around 79% detected once. V trimming: 0 bases; J trimming: 2 bases; junction bases outside the gene matches: 8. Germline CDR1 SQVTM, CDR2 ANQGSEA. The CDR3 loop spans 18 amino acids. The specimen comprised PBMCs, sampled from a glioma patient treated with radiotherapy, temozolomide or both. This receptor was taken from a man aged 35 to 55 with glioma. Some clones in this sample may be carry-over from other donors' samples. This sequence joins TRBV29-1 and TRBJ2-3; TRBD2 aligns across 13 bases. The CDR3 DNA reads TGCAGCGTTGAAGATTCGACTAGCGGGGGGCTCTACACAGATACGCAGTATTTT. Translation gives CSVEDSTSGGLYTDTQYF.